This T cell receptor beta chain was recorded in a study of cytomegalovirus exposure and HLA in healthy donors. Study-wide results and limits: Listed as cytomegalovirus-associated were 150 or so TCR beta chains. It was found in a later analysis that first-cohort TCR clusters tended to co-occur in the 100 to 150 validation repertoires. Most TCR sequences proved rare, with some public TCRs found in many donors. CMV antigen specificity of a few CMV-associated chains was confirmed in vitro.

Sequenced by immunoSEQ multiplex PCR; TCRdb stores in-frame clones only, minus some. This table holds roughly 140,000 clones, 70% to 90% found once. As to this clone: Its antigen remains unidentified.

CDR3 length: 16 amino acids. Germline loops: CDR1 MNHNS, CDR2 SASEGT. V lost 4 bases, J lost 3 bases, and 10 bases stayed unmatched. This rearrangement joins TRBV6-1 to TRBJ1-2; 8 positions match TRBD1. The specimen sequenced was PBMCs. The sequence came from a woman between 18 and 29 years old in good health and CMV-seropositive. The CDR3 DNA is TGTGCCAGCAGTGTATACCGGGACAGGCGTCACTATGGCTACACCTTC. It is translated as CASSVYRDRRHYGYTF.